This T cell receptor beta chain was sequenced in a study of CD8 T cells in Susac syndrome. Findings and limits, study-wide: It was acknowledged in the study that its TCR sequencing and HLA analysis involved a relatively small number of individuals.

RNA was extracted with the RNeasy kit, and a quantity of roughly 0.5 to 1 ug was reverse transcribed using random hexamers. Amplification of TCR beta CDR3 by immunoSEQ multiplex PCR spanned 54 Vbeta and 13 Jbeta. Each CDR3 protein is one row after TCRdb ran MiXCR on the immunoSEQ multiplex PCR reads. The profile covers more than 70,000 distinct CDR3 sequences, with more than 85% appearing a single time and under 0.6% taken by the ten largest. Sequencing targeted TCR beta in blood CD8+ and CD4+ T cells. While CD8+ and CD4+ T cells were isolated negatively, TEMRA cells were enriched by FACS. A single count supports this clonotype. Its antigen is not known. The specimen was CD8+ T cells from PBMCs. The TCR sequence derives from a human donor with multiple sclerosis.

The chain's CDR3 is CASSQDLWRGGLYEQYF. The CDR3 coding sequence is TGTGCCAGCAGCCAAGATCTGTGGAGAGGGGGGCTGTACGAGCAGTACTTC. The V call is TRBV3-1, the J call TRBJ2-7; D tentatively reads TRBD1 or TRBD2 (6 bases each). V was shortened by 0 bases and J by 4 bases, with 19 bases between the two germline ends. Germline CDR1 and CDR2: LGHDT and YNNKEL (reference sequence). This CDR3 contains 17 residues.